A single sample is the source of the 3 T cell receptor beta chains below, sequenced in a study of CD8+CD57+ T cells in acquired aplastic anemia. The template used for profiling TCR beta VDJ and CDR3 was genomic DNA. TCRdb re-called the reads with MiXCR, one entry per CDR3 protein. The sample has 210,000 or so distinct CDR3 sequences; around 50% are singletons. Patients chosen for sequencing had shown CD8+CD57+ cell expansion by flow cytometry. Material: sorted CD4+, CD8+, or CD8+CD57+ T cells (not recorded which) from PBMCs. The receptors were gathered from a human donor with aplastic anemia.

This clonotype appeared a single time. The chain links TRBV7-6 to TRBJ1-1; D not certain. V dropped 0 bases and J dropped 1 base, with 9 bases sitting between them. CDR3 length: 15 residues. CDR1 and CDR2 from the germline V gene are SGHVS and FNYEAQ. The CDR3 nucleotides read TGTGCCAGCAGCTTAGCGTATGGAGGGAACACTGAAGCTTTCTTT. It yields the protein CASSLAYGGNTEAFF.

This sequence joins TRBV7-8 and TRBJ2-7; TRBD2 agrees at 13 bases. J was trimmed by 5 bases and V by 3 bases; bases with no gene match: 1. This CDR3 contains 14 residues. Germline values: CDR1 SGHVS, CDR2 FQNEAQ. CDR3 sequence (DNA): TGTGCCAGCAGCTTGGGGACTAGCGGGGACGAGCAGTACTTC. Its protein product is CASSLGTSGDEQYF.

To note about this clonotype: A read error is possible here, since a much larger clone lies one base away. Since no conserved phenylalanine or tryptophan closes the CDR3, a read error is the likely cause. This rearrangement joins TRBV7-9 to TRBJ1-5, with 11 bases matching TRBD1. After removal of 4 bases from V and 1 base from J, the junction contained 9 bases not matched to a gene. Germline CDR1 and CDR2: SEHNR and FQNEAQ (reference sequence). The CDR3 loop spans 18 amino acids. The CDR3 spells CASSWSRDRGVSNQPQHL. The CDR3 region has the DNA TGTGCCAGCAGCTGGTCCCGGGACAGGGGGGTCAGCAATCAGCCCCAGCATCTT.